The T cell receptor beta chain under discussion was sequenced for a study of blood T cell repertoires in COVID-19. Data came from immunoSEQ multiplex PCR; TCRdb stores just in-frame clones and leaves some out. This repertoire shows approximately 24,000 clones, about 89% found once; its top ten account for roughly 30%. This clonotype originated in a woman aged 70-85 years with active COVID-19. Sequencing was performed on peripheral blood.

CDR3 protein: CASSGDRVSYGYTF. Here the CDR3 DNA reads TGTGCCAGCAGTGGAGACAGGGTTTCATATGGCTACACCTTC. The chain uses TRBV11-2 and TRBJ1-2; TRBD1 aligns across 7 bases. The CDR3 loop spans 14 amino acids. The junction had 9 bases not matched to a gene; V was cut back by 6 bases and J by 5 bases. Germline CDR1 reads SGHAT; CDR2 reads FQNNGV.